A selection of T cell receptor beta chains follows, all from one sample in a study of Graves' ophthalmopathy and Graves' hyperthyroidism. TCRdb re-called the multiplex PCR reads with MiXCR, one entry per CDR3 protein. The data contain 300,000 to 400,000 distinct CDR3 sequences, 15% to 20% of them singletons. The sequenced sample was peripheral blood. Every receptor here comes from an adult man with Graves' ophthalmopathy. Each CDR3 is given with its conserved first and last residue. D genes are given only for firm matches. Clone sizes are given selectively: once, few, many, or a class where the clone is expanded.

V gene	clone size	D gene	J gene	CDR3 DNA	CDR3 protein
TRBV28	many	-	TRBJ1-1	TGTGCCAGCAGGGGACGTCTTGAAGCTTTCTTT	CASRGRLEAFF
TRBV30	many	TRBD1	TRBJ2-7	TGTGCCTGGACCAAGGGACAGGGGGTCACCCGCCTCGAGCAGTACTTC	CAWTKGQGVTRLEQYF
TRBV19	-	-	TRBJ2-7	TGTGCCAGTAGTATTTCCGACGGGTCGAGGAGCTACGAGCAGTACTTC	CASSISDGSRSYEQYF
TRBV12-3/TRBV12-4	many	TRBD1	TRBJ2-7	TGTGCCAGCAGGACCGGGACAGGGAACGAGCAGTACTTC	CASRTGTGNEQYF
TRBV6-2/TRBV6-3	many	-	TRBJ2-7	TGTGCCAGCAGTCAGGACAGACGGATCTCCTACGAGCAGTACTTC	CASSQDRRISYEQYF
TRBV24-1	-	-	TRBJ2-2	TGTGCCACCAGTGATTTGGGTAGCGGAGACACCGGGGAGCTGTTTTTT	CATSDLGSGDTGELFF
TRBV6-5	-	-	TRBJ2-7	TGTGCCAGCAGCAACTCTCGTGAGCAGTACTTC	CASSNSREQYF
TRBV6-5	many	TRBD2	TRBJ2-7	TGTGCCAGCAGTTTAGCGGGAGTGGGTGAGCAGTACTTC	CASSLAGVGEQYF
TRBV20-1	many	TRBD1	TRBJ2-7	TGCAGTGCTGAGCAAACCGGGACAGGGGTTTACGAGCAGTACTTC	CSAEQTGTGVYEQYF
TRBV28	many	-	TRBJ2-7	TGTGCCAGCAGTCTCTATCGCGGAGGTGAGCAGTACTTC	CASSLYRGGEQYF
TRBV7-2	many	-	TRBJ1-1	TGTGCCAGCAGCTTAGGACGGCCAACTGAAGCTTTCTTT	CASSLGRPTEAFF
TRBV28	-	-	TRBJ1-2	TGTGCCAGCAGCAAGGTGGCTAACTATGGCTACAACTTC	CASSKVANYGYNF
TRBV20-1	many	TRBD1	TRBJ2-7	TGCAGTGCTCGGGGACAGGTGGACCCCTACGAGCAGTACTTC	CSARGQVDPYEQYF
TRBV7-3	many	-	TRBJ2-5	TGTGCCAGCAGCAAAGGTCACGGCAGGGAGACCCAGTACTTC	CASSKGHGRETQYF
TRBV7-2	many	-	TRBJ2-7	TGTGCCAGCAGCGTATGGGCTCGGAGGACCGAGCAGTACTTC	CASSVWARRTEQYF
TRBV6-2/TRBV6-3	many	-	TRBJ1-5	TGTGCCAGCAGGCCCGACAACGGTCGGCAGCCCCAGCATTTT	CASRPDNGRQPQHF
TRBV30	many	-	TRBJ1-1	TGTGCCTGGGCCATGGTTGAGTTCACTGAAGCTTTCTTT	CAWAMVEFTEAFF
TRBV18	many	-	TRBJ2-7	TGTGCCAGCTCACCACTAGCGGATACCTACGAGCAGTACTTC	CASSPLADTYEQYF
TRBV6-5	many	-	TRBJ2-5	TGTGCCAGCAGTTGGGAGTACCAAGAGACCCAGTACTTC	CASSWEYQETQYF
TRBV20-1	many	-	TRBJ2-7	TGCAGTGCCCCCGGGCTCGGGGACTACGAGCAGTACTTC	CSAPGLGDYEQYF
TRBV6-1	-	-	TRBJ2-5	TGTGCCAGCAGTGTAGGGGGGGCGTTCGAGACCCAGTACTTC	CASSVGGAFETQYF
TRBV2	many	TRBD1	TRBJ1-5	TGTGCCAGCAGCGGTACCGGGACAGGTCCAATTAATAGCAATCAGCCCCAGCATTTT	CASSGTGTGPINSNQPQHF
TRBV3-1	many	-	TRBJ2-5	TGTGCCAGCAGCCAAGTTGTGGGAGAGACCCAGTACTTC	CASSQVVGETQYF
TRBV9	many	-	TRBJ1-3	TGTGCCAGCAGCGTCGACACAAACTCTGGAAACACCATATATTTT	CASSVDTNSGNTIYF
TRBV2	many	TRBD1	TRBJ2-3	TGTGCCAGCAATCAGGGGGTTCTGGGCACAGATACGCAGTATTTT	CASNQGVLGTDTQYF
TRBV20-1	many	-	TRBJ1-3	TGCAGTGCTAGAGCGGTTAACTCTGGAAACACCATATATTTT	CSARAVNSGNTIYF
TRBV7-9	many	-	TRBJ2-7	TGTGCCAGCAGCTTTTCGGACAGCTACGAGCAGTACTTC	CASSFSDSYEQYF
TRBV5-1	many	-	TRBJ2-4	TGCGCCAGCAGCTTGGCCGACATTCAGTACTTC	CASSLADIQYF
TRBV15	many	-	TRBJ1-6	TGTGCCACCAGCAGAGAAGGGACCGGAGAGGCCTATAATTCACCCCTCCACTTT	CATSREGTGEAYNSPLHF
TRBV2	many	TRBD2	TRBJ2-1	TGTGCCAGCAGTTCCTCACTAGCGGGAGGTCGGAATGAGCAGTTCTTC	CASSSSLAGGRNEQFF
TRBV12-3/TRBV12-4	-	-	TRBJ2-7	TGTGCCAGCAGTGACTTTAGACCGGGTCTCTTGAGGTTTGGGCAGTACTTC	CASSDFRPGLLRFGQYF
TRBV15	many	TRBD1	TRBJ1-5	TGTGCCACCAGCAGGGACAGGGGGGATGGTCAGCCCCAGCATTTT	CATSRDRGDGQPQHF
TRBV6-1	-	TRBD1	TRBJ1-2	TGTGCCAGCAGTCCCAGGATACGGGAGGGGGCGTCGTATGGCTACACCTTC	CASSPRIREGASYGYTF
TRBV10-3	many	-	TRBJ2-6	TGTGCCATCAGTGAGTCGTTTGCATCTGGGGCCAACGTCCTGACTTTC	CAISESFASGANVLTF
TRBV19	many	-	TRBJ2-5	TGTGCCAGTAGCGAAAATGACAGGTCCCAAGAGACCCAGTACTTC	CASSENDRSQETQYF
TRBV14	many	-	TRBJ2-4	TGTGCCAGCAGCCAAGGAGCTTCGAGGGGTCTAGCCAAAAACATTCAGTACTTC	CASSQGASRGLAKNIQYF
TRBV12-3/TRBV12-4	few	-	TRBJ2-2	TGTGCCAGCAGTAGGGGCGTAGGCACCGGGGAGCTGTTTTTT	CASSRGVGTGELFF
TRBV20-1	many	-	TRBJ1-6	TGCAGTGCTACCCCATATTCCGGGCGCGATAATTCACCCCTCCACTTT	CSATPYSGRDNSPLHF
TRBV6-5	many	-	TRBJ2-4	TGTGCCAGCAGTTACTCGGGCCAGGGAAACATTCAGTACTTC	CASSYSGQGNIQYF
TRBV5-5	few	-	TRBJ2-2	TGTGCCAGCAGCTTCCAGGGGAACACCGGGGAGCTGTTTTTT	CASSFQGNTGELFF
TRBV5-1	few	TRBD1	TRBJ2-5	TGCGCCAGCAGCTTGTTTGTGCCTACGGACAGGGAGGATGGGAGTTCGGAGACCCAGTACTTC	CASSLFVPTDREDGSSETQYF
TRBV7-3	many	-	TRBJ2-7	TGTGCCAGCAGCTTATCAAGGGGCTACGAGCAGTACTTC	CASSLSRGYEQYF
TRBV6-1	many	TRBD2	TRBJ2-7	TGTGCCAGCAGTGCCCCGGGACTAATCTACGAGCAGTACTTC	CASSAPGLIYEQYF
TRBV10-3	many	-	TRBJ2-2	TGTGCCATCAGACCACCTAGCACCGGGGAGCTGTTTTTT	CAIRPPSTGELFF
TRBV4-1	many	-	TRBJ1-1	TGCGCCAGCAGCCAAGTCGTCTCACTGTCCAACACTGAAGCTTTCTTT	CASSQVVSLSNTEAFF
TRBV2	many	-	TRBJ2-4	TGTGCCAGCAGGCCAGGACAGCCCCAAAACATTCAGTACTTC	CASRPGQPQNIQYF
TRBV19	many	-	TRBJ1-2	TGTGCCAGCAGCCCGGGGGCCTATGGCTACACCTTC	CASSPGAYGYTF
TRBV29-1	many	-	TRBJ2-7	TGCAGCGTTGAAATGAGTTACGAGCAGTACTTC	CSVEMSYEQYF
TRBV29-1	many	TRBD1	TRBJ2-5	TGCAGCGCGGACAGGGGATCAGAGACCCAGTACTTC	CSADRGSETQYF
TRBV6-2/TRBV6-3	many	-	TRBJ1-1	TGTGCCAGCAGTGGGAGGCGCATAGGGAACACTGAAGCTTTCTTT	CASSGRRIGNTEAFF
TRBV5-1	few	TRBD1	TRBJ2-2	TGCGCCAGCAGTCGGGGCCTGCCGGGACAGGGTAGCACCGGGGAGCTGTTTTTT	CASSRGLPGQGSTGELFF
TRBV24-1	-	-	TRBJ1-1	TGTGCCACCAGTGATACAGGGATCCCTGAAGCTTTCTTT	CATSDTGIPEAFF
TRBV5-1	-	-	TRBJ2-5	TGCGCCAGCAGCTTGTGGGCAGCGCAAGAGACCCAGTACTTC	CASSLWAAQETQYF